The source of this T cell receptor (beta chain) is a study of blood T cell repertoires in COVID-19. Study context: The study drew acute and convalescent COVID-19 samples from the United States, Italy and Spain.

As originally analysed: Estimates of nucleated cell counts were drawn from the amplification of reference gene primers. TCRdb keeps only in-frame clones here, not all; method: immunoSEQ multiplex PCR. That table furnishes V, J and clone size, whereas the DNA furnished D and trimming. The sample carries under 350,000 clones, under 90% recorded once. J lost 1 base, V lost 3 bases, and 3 bases had no gene match. The germline V gene encodes CDR1 KGHSH and CDR2 LQKENI. The CDR3 spans 16 residues. The chain recombines TRBV18 with TRBJ1-3; the match to TRBD1 covers 10 bases. Sample: peripheral blood. The receptor's source is a man in his fifties with acute or convalescent COVID-19. The CDR3 is CASSPKDRGSGNTIYF. CDR3 in DNA: TGTGCCAGCTCACCTAAGGACAGGGGGTCTGGAAACACCATATATTTT.